The present TCR beta chain was sequenced within a study of cytomegalovirus exposure and HLA in healthy donors. The PCR ran on 60 Vbeta and 13 Jbeta primers. Using immunoSEQ multiplex PCR, the repertoire was profiled, and TCRdb retains in-frame clones only, with some absent. Of roughly 110,000 clones in the sample, 70% to 85% are singletons; the top ten hold roughly 9.8%. The CDR3 is 17 residues long. The germline V gene has CDR1 SEHNR and CDR2 FQNEAQ (reference sequence). V lost 5 bases, J lost 1 base, and 12 bases stayed unmatched. The receptor's source is a man aged 35 to 55 in good health and CMV-seropositive. The sequenced sample was PBMCs. The chain couples TRBV7-9 to TRBJ2-3; 7 positions agree with TRBD2. This CDR3 is CASSLSRGDYRTDTQYF. The CDR3 coding sequence is TGTGCCAGCAGCCTTAGCCGGGGGGACTACCGCACAGATACGCAGTATTTT.